This TCR beta chain was sequenced in a study of vaccination and CD4 T cells after COVID-19 (dated by TCRdb to about 2022). Background for the entire study: SARS-CoV-2 positivity had been established in the convalescent patients by nasal swab PCR, and mild disease was recorded in several of these patients and severe disease in one. For stimulating the cultures, overlapping spike peptide pools were used, derived from SARS-CoV-2 as well as from the common cold coronaviruses HCoV-NL63, HCoV-OC43 and HCoV-229E. Post-vaccine blood samples were obtained a median of approximately 74 days after the second vaccine dose, with a range of about 14 to 250 days. The convalescent cohort included six males and four females, with two Hispanic individuals, seven Caucasians, two Asians and one multiracial person. Participants received two doses of either the Pfizer-BioNTech BNT162b2 vaccine (n=8) or the Moderna mRNA-1273 vaccine (n=2). In 9 to 11 COVID-19 convalescent patients and several infection-naive healthy vaccine recipients, researchers compared the spike-specific CD4+ TCR repertoire from before mRNA vaccination with the repertoire from after. Control cultures received a CEFX viral epitope pool as the positive control, an HIV-1 Nef peptide pool as the negative control, or no peptide. Post-COVID blood samples from convalescent patients were collected a median of around 100 days after diagnosis, with a range of roughly 35 to 180 days. Findings and caveats that apply to the study as a whole: In convalescent patients, a median about 90% of post-vaccine SARS-CoV-2-reactive clones were detected only after vaccination, and vaccine-specific priming was suggested by this finding. Nearly all vaccine-specific clones in convalescent patients (304 of 307) were mono-reactive for SARS-CoV-2 spike rather than cross-reactive with common cold coronaviruses. An increase in the median number of SARS-CoV-2-reactive clonotypes from some 20 after infection to 35 to 40 after vaccination was observed, but the change was not found to be significant. Relatively few convalescent patients were included in the study, and early timepoints after natural infection were not analyzed.

The treatment or condition label here, explained by the study, means: approximately 11-day PBMC culture with coronavirus spike peptide pools or control peptides (ViraFEST assay). The ViraFEST assay was used in the study, in which antigen-specific T cells were expanded with peptide pools and expanded clonotypes were subsequently identified by TCR sequencing. The convalescent patients' positive SARS-CoV-2 PCR tests fell between March and December 2020, which was before the Alpha, Beta and Delta variants emerged in the United States. About 2 million PBMCs per well were cultured in IMDM with roughly 5% human AB serum and 8 to 10 IU/ml IL-2, plus 10 ug/ml peptide pools. Half of the culture medium was replaced with fresh IL-2-containing medium on days 3 and 7. After approximately 11 days of culture, CD4+ T cells were isolated by negative selection with the EasySep CD4+ T cell isolation kit. PBMCs were separated from whole blood using Ficoll-Paque Plus gradient centrifugation and then either used fresh or cryopreserved at -140C. Triplicate wells were generally used for each culture condition.

This clonotype was seen a few times. There is no known antigen for this receptor. There are no base qualities to consult, and no much larger clone falls within one base. The cysteine opens and the phenylalanine closes a CDR3 of 14 amino acids. CDR3 DNA is the only sequence kept; it has 42 bases, read in frame from the first base. The CDR1 and CDR2 encoded by the germline V gene (reference sequence) are DFQATT and SNEGSKA. V is cut by 2 bases and J by 7 bases, and the space between the germline ends is 14 bases. Preparation of the library involved PCR. At the Johns Hopkins FTIC core, DNA from the cultured CD4+ T cells underwent TCR sequencing with the Oncomine TCR Beta short-read assay. The QIAamp micro DNA kit was used to extract genomic DNA from the cultured CD4+ T cells. Oncomine TCR Beta libraries from cultured CD4+ T cells were pooled using unique dual indexes and sequenced on an Illumina iSeq 100. On the authors' methods: Non-productive sequences were filtered out, and CDR3s that did not start with C, did not end with F or W, or were shorter than 7 amino acids were discarded. The MANAFEST web application was used to identify antigen-specific clonotypes by comparing peptide-stimulated wells against reference wells and other culture wells. To be called positive, a clone needed an FDR below 0.05, an odds ratio above 5, and a productive frequency above 0.1% in at least two of three replicate wells. A clonotype was classed as cross-reactive if the clonotype showed significant expansion both in SARS-CoV-2 spike wells and in at least one common cold coronavirus spike condition. Levenshtein distances (stringdist) and unrooted phylogenetic trees (ape) in R version 3.6.1 were used to assess CDR3 homology. In TCRdb, the public reads were trimmed at Q25 with fastp and aligned with MiXCR, with productive beta chains retained. Rows merge per CDR3 protein into single entries with the most common DNA and genes. In this record, the V and J calls reflect TCRdb's handling and not the investigators' own analysis. Recorded for this sample are about 16,000 distinct CDR3 sequences; less than 75% of them occurred a single time. The biggest ten clones account for 8% to 9.5% of the sample.

This sequence originates from a human donor who had recovered from COVID-19. The chain employs TRBV20-1 and TRBJ1-4, and TRBD1 may be the D gene, going by 6 matching bases. Sequencing was carried out using CD4+ T cells from blood, cultured in vitro. The DNA sequence is as follows: TGCAGTGCTAGACACTCAGGGGAAGGTGAAAAACTGTTTTTT. This is translated as CSARHSGEGEKLFF.